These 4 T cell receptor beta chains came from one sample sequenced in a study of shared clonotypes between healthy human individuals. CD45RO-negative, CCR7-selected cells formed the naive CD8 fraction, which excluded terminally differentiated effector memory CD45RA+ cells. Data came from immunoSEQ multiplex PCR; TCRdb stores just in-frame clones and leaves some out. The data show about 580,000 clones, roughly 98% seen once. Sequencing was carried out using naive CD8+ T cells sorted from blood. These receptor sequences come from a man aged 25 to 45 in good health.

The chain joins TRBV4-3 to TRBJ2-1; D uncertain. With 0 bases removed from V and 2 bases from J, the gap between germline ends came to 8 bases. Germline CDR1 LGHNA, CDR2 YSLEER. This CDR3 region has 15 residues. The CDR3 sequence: CASSQEDIPYNEQFF. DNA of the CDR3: TGCGCCAGCAGCCAAGAGGATATCCCCTACAATGAGCAGTTCTTC.

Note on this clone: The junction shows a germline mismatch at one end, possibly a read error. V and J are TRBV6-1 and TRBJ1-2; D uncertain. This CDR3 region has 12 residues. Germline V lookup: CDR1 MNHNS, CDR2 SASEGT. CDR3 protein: CASSDQEGPDLF. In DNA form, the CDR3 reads TGTGCCAGCAGTGACCAGGAAGGGCCAGACCTCTTC.

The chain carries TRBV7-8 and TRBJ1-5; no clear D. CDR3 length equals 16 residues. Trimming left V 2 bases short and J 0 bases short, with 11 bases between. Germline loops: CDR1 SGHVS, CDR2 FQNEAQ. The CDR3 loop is CASSLRGRDSNQPQHF. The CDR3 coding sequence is TGTGCCAGCAGCTTACGCGGGCGGGATAGCAATCAGCCCCAGCATTTT.

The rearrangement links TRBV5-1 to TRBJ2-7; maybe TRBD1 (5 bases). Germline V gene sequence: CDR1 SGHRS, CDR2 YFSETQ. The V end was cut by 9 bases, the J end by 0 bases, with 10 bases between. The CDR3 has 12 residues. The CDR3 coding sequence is TGCGCCAAGGGGCAGGACTCCTACGAGCAGTACTTC. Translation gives CAKGQDSYEQYF.